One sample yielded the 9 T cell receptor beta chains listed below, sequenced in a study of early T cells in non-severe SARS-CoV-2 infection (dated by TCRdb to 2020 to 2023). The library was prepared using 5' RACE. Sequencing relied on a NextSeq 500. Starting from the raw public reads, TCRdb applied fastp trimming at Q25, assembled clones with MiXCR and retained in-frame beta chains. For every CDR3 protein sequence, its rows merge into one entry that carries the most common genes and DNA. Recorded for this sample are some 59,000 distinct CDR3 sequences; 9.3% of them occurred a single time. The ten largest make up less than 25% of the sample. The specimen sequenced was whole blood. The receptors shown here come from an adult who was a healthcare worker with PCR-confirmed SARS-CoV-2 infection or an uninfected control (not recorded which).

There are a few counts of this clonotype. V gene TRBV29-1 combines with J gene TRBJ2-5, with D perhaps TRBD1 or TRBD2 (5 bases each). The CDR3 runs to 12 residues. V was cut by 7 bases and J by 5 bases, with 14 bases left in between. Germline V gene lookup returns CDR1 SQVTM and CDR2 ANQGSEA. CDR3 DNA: TGCAGCGGGGGACGCTCGCAGGAGACCCAGTACTTC. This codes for CSGGRSQETQYF.

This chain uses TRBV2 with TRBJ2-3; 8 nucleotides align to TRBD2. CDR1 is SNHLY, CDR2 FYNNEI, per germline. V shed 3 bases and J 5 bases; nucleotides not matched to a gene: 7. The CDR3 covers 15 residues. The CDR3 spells CASSELAGNLDTQYF. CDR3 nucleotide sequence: TGTGCCAGCAGTGAGCTAGCGGGTAATTTAGATACGCAGTATTTT. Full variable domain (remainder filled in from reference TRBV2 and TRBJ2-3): EPEVTQTPSHQVTQMGQEVILRCVPISNHLYFYWYRQILGQKVEFLVSFYNNEISEKSEIFDDQFSVERPDGSNFTLKIRSTKLEDSAMYFCASSELAGNLDTQYFGPGTRLTVL.

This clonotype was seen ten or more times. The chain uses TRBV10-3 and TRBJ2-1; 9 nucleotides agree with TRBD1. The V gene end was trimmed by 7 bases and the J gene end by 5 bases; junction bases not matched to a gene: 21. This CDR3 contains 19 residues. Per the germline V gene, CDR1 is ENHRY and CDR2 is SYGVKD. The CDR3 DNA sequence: TGTGCCATCACCCCGAGGACAGGGGACGATCGGGGGGCCCACAATGAGCAGTTCTTC. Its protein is CAITPRTGDDRGAHNEQFF.

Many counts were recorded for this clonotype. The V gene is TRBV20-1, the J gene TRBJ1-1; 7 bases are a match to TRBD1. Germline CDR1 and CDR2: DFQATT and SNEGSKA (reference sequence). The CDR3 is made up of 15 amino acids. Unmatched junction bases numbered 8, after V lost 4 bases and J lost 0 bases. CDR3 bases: TGCAGTGCTATTCGAGGGGGCAATGTGAACACTGAAGCTTTCTTT. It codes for CSAIRGGNVNTEAFF.

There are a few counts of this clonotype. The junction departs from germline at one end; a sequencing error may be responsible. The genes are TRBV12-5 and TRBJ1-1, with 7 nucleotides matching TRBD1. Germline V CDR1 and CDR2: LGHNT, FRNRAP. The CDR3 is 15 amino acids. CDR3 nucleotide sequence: TGTGCTAGTGTCCCGGACAGGCCTTTGAAAACTGAAGCTTTCTTT. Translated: CASVPDRPLKTEAFF.

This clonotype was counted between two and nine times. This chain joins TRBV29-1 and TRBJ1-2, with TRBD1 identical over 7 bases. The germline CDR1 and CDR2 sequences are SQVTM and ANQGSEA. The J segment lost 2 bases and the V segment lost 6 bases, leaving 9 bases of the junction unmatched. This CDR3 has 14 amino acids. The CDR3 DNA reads TGCAGCGTAAGCCCGACAGGGACCAACTATGGCTACACCTTC. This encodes CSVSPTGTNYGYTF.

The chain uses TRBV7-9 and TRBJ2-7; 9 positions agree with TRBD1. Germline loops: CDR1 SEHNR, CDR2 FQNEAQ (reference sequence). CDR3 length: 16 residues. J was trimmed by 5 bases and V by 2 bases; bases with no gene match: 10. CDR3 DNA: TGTGCCAGCAGCTTACCCCCTGGGACAGGGTACGACGAGCAGTACTTC. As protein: CASSLPPGTGYDEQYF.

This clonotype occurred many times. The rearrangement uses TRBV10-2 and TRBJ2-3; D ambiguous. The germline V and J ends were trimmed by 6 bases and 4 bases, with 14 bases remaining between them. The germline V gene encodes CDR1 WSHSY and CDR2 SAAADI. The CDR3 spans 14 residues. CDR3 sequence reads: CASRQSRGSDTQYF. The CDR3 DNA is TGCGCCAGCAGGCAAAGTCGCGGTTCAGATACGCAGTATTTT.

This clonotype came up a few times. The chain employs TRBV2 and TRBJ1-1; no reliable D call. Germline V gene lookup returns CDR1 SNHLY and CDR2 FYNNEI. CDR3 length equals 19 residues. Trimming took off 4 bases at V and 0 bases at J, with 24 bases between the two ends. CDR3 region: CASSARMSGSGGLNTEAFF. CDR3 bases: TGTGCCAGCAGTGCACGAATGTCGGGCAGCGGCGGCCTGAACACTGAAGCTTTCTTT.